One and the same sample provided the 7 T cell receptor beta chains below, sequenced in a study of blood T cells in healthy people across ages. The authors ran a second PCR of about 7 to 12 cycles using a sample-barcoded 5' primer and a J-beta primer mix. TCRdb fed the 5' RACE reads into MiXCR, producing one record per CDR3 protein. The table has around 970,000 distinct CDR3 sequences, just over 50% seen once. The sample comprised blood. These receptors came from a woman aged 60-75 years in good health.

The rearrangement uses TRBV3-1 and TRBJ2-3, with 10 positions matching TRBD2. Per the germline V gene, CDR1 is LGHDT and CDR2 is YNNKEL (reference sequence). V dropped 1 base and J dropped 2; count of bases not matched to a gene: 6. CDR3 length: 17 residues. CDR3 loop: CASSQASGSTNTDTQYF. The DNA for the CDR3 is TGTGCCAGCAGCCAAGCTAGCGGGAGTACAAACACAGATACGCAGTATTTT.

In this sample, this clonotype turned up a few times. The DNA of the CDR3 is TGCGCCAGCAGCCAAGATCCGCGGGGCGCGGGTGAAGCTTTCTTT. Translation gives CASSQDPRGAGEAFF. The rearrangement uses TRBV4-3 and TRBJ1-1; TRBD1 is a possible D gene (5 bases). Germline V lookup: CDR1 LGHNA, CDR2 YSLEER. The CDR3 is made up of 15 amino acids. Trimming stripped 0 bases from V and 7 bases from J, with 15 bases between.

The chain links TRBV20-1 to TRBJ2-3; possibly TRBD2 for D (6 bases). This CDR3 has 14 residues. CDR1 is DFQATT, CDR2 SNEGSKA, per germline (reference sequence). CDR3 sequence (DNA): TGCAGCATCCCGACTAGGAGTCTAGAAGATACGCAGTATTTT. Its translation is CSIPTRSLEDTQYF.

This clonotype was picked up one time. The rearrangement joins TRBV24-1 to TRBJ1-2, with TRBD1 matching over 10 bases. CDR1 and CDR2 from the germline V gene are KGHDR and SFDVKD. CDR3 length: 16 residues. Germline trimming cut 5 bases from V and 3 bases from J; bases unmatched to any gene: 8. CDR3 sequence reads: CATSAASGQGHYGYTF. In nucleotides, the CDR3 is TGTGCCACCAGTGCCGCTTCGGGACAGGGGCACTATGGCTACACCTTC.

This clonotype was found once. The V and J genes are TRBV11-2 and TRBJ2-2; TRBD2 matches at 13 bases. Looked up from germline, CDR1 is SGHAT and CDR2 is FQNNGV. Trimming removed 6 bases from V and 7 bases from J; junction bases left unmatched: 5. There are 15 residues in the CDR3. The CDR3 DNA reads TGTGCCAGCAGTTGGGGGACTAGCGGGATCGGGGAGCTGTTTTTT. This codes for CASSWGTSGIGELFF.

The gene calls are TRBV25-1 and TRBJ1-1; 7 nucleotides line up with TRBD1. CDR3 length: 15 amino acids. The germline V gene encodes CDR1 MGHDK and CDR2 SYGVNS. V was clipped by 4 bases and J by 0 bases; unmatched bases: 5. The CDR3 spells CASSAGTALNTEAFF. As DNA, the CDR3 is TGTGCCAGCAGTGCCGGGACAGCTTTGAACACTGAAGCTTTCTTT.

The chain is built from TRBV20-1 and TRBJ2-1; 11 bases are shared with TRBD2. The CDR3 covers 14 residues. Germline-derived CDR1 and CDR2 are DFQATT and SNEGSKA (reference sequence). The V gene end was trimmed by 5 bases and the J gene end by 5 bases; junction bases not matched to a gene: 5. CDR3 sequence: CSAGTSGHNNEQFF. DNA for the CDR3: TGCAGTGCTGGGACTAGCGGCCACAACAATGAGCAGTTCTTC.